The clone carrying this T cell receptor (beta chain) was seen a few times. This entry is derived from a study of T-cell reconstitution after alpha-beta-depleted transplantation in children. Preparation of the TCRbeta library was carried out with unique molecular identifiers. TCRdb re-analysed the PCR reads in MiXCR, keeping a single row per CDR3 protein. The table has about 610,000 distinct CDR3 sequences, approximately 10% seen once; the top ten hold roughly 3.9%. V lost 3 bases and J lost 4, with 13 bases in between. CDR3 length: 15 amino acids. This clonotype was obtained from a human donor who donated a stem cell graft to a child with acute myeloid leukemia. V and J are TRBV12-3 or TRBV12-4 and TRBJ1-3, with TRBD1 as a possible D gene (5 bases). The specimen comprised PBMCs from the stem cell graft donor, sampled from the stem cell graft. The CDR3 sequence: CASSFGREPGNTIYF. The CDR3, as DNA: TGTGCCAGCAGTTTTGGCAGGGAGCCCGGAAACACCATATATTTT.